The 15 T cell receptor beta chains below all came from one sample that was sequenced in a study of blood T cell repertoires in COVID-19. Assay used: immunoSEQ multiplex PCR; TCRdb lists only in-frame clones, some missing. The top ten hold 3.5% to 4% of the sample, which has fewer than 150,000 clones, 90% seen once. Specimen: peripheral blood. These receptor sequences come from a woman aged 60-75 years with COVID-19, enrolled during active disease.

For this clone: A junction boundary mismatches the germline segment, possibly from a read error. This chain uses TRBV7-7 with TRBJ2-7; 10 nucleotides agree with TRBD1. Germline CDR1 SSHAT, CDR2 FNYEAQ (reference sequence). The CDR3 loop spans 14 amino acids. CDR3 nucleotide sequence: TGTGCTAGCAGCTCCGGACAGGGGGCCTACGAGCAGTACTTC. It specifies CASSSGQGAYEQYF.

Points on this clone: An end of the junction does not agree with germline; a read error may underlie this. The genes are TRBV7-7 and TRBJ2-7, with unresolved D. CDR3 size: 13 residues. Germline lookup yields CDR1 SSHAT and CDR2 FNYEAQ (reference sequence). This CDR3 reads CASSLELGREQYF. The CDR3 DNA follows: TGTGCTAGCAGCTTAGAGCTTGGTCGCGAGCAGTACTTC.

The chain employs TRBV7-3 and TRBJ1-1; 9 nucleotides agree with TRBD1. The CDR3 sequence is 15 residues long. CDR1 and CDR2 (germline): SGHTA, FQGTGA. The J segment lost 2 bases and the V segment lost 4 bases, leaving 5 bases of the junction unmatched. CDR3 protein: CASSYGTGINTEAFF. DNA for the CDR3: TGTGCCAGCAGCTACGGGACAGGGATTAACACTGAAGCTTTCTTT.

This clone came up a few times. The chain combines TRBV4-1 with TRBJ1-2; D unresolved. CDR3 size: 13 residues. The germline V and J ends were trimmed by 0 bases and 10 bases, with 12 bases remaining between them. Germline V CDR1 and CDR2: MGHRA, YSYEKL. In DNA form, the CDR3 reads TGCGCCAGCAGCCAAGAGCGATCTGGAGACTACACCTTC. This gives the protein CASSQERSGDYTF.

The CDR3 DNA reads TGTGCCAGCATCTCGCCAGGGAACACTGAAGCTTTCTTT. Translating gives CASISPGNTEAFF. This chain connects TRBV6-5 to TRBJ1-1; D unresolved. The germline gives CDR1 MNHEY, CDR2 SVGAGI. The CDR3 has 13 amino acids. Trimming stripped 7 bases from V and 1 base from J, with 10 bases between.

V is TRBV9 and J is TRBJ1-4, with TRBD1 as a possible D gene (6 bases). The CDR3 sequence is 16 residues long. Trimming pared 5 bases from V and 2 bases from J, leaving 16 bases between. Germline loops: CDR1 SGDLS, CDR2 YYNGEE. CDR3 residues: CASRRGGESTNEKLFF. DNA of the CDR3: TGTGCCAGCAGGCGGGGGGGCGAGTCGACTAATGAAAAACTGTTTTTT.

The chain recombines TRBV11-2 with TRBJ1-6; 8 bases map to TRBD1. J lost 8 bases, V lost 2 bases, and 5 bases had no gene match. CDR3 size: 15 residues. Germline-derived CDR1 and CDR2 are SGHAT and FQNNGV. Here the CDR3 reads CASSLRGQVDSPLHF. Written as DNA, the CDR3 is TGTGCCAGCAGCTTAAGGGGACAGGTCGATTCACCCCTCCACTTT. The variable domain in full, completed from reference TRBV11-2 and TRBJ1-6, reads EAGVAQSPRYKIIEKRQSVAFWCNPISGHATLYWYQQILGQGPKLLIQFQNNGVVDDSQLPKDRFSAERLKGVDSTLKIQPAKLEDSAVYLCASSLRGQVDSPLHFGNGTRLTVT.

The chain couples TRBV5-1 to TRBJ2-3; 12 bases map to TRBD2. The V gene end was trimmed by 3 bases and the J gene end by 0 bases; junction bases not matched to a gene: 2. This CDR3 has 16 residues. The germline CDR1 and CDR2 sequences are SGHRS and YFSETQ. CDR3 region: CASSYGLAGSTDTQYF. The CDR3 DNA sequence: TGCGCCAGCAGCTACGGACTAGCGGGGAGCACAGATACGCAGTATTTT.

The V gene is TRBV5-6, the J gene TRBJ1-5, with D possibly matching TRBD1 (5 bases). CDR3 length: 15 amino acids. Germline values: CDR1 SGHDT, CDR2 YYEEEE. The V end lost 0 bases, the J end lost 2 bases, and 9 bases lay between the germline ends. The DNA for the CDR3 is TGTGCCAGCAGCTTGGAGGGGATGGGCAATCAGCCCCAGCATTTT. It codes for CASSLEGMGNQPQHF.

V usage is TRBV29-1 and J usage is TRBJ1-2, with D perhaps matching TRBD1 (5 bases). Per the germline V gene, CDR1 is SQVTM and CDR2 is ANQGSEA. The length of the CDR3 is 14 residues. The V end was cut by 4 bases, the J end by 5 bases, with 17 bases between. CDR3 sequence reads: CSVGAQVATYGYTF. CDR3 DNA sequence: TGCAGCGTTGGAGCACAGGTTGCGACGTATGGCTACACCTTC.

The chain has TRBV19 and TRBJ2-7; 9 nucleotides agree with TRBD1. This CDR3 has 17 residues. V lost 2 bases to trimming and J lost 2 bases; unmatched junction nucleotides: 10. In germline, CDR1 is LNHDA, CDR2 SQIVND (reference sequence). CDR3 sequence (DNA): TGTGCCAGTAGTATAAGTCACACCAGGGACAGGGCCTACGAGCAGTACTTC. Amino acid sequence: CASSISHTRDRAYEQYF. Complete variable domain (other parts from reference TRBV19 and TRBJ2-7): DGGITQSPKYLFRKEGQNVTLSCEQNLNHDAMYWYRQDPGQGLRLIYYSQIVNDFQKGDIAEGYSVSREKKESFPLTVTSAQKNPTAFYLCASSISHTRDRAYEQYFGPGTRLTVT.

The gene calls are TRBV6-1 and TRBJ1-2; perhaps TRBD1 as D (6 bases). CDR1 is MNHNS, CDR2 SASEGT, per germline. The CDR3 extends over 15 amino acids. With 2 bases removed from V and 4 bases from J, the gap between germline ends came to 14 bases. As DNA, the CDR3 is TGTGCCAGCAGTGAACCGGGACACCAGTTCTATGGCTACACCTTC. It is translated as CASSEPGHQFYGYTF.

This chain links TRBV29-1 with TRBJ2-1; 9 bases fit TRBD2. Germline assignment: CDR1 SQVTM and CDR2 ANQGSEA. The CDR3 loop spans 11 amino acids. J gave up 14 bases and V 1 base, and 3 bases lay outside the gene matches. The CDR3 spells CSVEAGTSKFF. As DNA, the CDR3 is TGCAGCGTTGAAGCCGGGACTAGCAAGTTCTTC.

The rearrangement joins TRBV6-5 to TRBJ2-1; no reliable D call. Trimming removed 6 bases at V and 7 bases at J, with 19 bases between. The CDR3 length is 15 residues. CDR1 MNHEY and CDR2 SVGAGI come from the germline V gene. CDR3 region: CASRTSPTPRNEQFF. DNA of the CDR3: TGTGCCAGCAGAACGAGCCCCACTCCTAGGAATGAGCAGTTCTTC.

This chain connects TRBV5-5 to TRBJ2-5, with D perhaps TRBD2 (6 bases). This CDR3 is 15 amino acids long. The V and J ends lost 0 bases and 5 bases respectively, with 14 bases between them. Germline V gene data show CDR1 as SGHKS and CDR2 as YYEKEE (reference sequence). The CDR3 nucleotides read TGTGCCAGCAGCTTGGGACTAGTCCCCTGGGAGACCCAGTACTTC. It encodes CASSLGLVPWETQYF.